These 24 T cell receptor beta chains were all obtained from the same sample, sequenced in a study of blood T cell repertoires in COVID-19. Method: immunoSEQ multiplex PCR; TCRdb's copy keeps in-frame clones and lacks some. The sample has roughly 220,000 clones; roughly 76% are singletons. Material: peripheral blood. These receptors were collected from an elderly woman with COVID-19, enrolled during active disease.

J is TRBJ1-1 and V is TRBV6-5; unclear D gene. This CDR3 comprises 13 residues. With 2 bases removed from V and 11 bases from J, the gap between germline ends came to 15 bases. Per the germline V gene, CDR1 is MNHEY and CDR2 is SVGAGI. CDR3 sequence (DNA): TGTGCCAGCAGTTACACGGCCGAGGGTAGGGCTTTCTTT. As protein: CASSYTAEGRAFF.

This clone was observed once. This chain connects TRBV7-2 to TRBJ2-5; D is unclear. CDR3 length: 13 residues. Per the germline V gene, CDR1 is SGHTA and CDR2 is FQGNSA. Trimming cost V 1 base and J 2 bases, with 5 bases left between them. The CDR3 spells CASSLERQETQYF. CDR3 DNA sequence: TGTGCCAGCAGCTTAGAACGGCAAGAGACCCAGTACTTC. Variable domain in full (rest from reference TRBV7-2 and TRBJ2-5): GAGVSQSPSNKVTEKGKDVELRCDPISGHTALYWYRQSLGQGLEFLIYFQGNSAPDKSGLPSDRFSAERTGGSVSTLTIQRTQQEDSAVYLCASSLERQETQYFGPGTRLLVL.

This clone was found once. The chain carries TRBV5-1 and TRBJ2-5, with D unresolved. Germline V gives CDR1 SGHRS, CDR2 YFSETQ. V gave up 0 bases and J gave up 1 base, with 13 bases separating them. The CDR3 is 16 residues long. The DNA of the CDR3 is TGCGCCAGCAGCTTGGACAGTCCAATTTCCCAAGAGACCCAGTACTTC. Translation: CASSLDSPISQETQYF. Looking up the rest from reference TRBV5-1 and TRBJ2-5 gives the full variable domain: KAGVTQTPRYLIKTRGQQVTLSCSPISGHRSVSWYQQTPGQGLQFLFEYFSETQRNKGNFPGRFSGRQFSNSRSEMNVSTLELGDSALYLCASSLDSPISQETQYFGPGTRLLVL.

This clone was seen a few times. The rearrangement uses TRBV5-1 and TRBJ1-2, with D unresolved. Germline V gene sequence: CDR1 SGHRS, CDR2 YFSETQ. The V gene lost 0 bases and the J gene lost 5 bases, with 11 bases spanning the gap. CDR3 length: 14 residues. CDR3 DNA sequence: TGCGCCAGCAGCTTGGTCTCCGGACTATATGGCTACACCTTC. It codes for CASSLVSGLYGYTF. The variable domain in full, completed from reference TRBV5-1 and TRBJ1-2, reads KAGVTQTPRYLIKTRGQQVTLSCSPISGHRSVSWYQQTPGQGLQFLFEYFSETQRNKGNFPGRFSGRQFSNSRSEMNVSTLELGDSALYLCASSLVSGLYGYTFGSGTRLTVV.

This chain links TRBV4-2 with TRBJ2-7; 11 bases line up with TRBD2. The germline CDR1 and CDR2 sequences are LGHNA and YNFKEQ. Trimming removed 3 bases from V and 7 bases from J; junction bases left unmatched: 11. There are 16 residues in the CDR3. The chain's CDR3 is CASSQPRSGGAREQYF. DNA of the CDR3: TGTGCCAGCAGCCAGCCTCGTAGCGGGGGGGCGAGGGAGCAGTACTTC.

V and J are TRBV3-1 (or the pseudogene TRBV3-2) and TRBJ2-7, with D possibly TRBD2 on 5 matching bases. The CDR3 loop spans 16 amino acids. Germline V gene lookup returns CDR1 LGHDT and CDR2 YNNKEL (reference sequence). Trimming stripped 0 bases from V and 7 bases from J, with 19 bases between. CDR3 in amino acids: CASSQDDGRWRSEQYF. The CDR3 bases are TGTGCCAGCAGCCAAGATGACGGACGGTGGAGGAGTGAGCAGTACTTC.

This chain uses TRBV12-3 or TRBV12-4 with TRBJ1-3; no definite D call. This CDR3 contains 11 residues. Trimming pared 3 bases from V and 7 bases from J, leaving 4 bases between. The CDR3 bases are TGTGCCAGCAGTTTTCAGAACACCATATATTTT. It translates to CASSFQNTIYF.

The chain carries TRBV30 and TRBJ1-1, with D perhaps TRBD1 (5 bases). CDR1 and CDR2 (germline): GTSNPN, SVGIG (reference sequence). Between the trimmed V and J ends, which lost 5 bases and 5 bases, there was a span of 15 bases. The CDR3 runs to 13 residues. The CDR3 here is CAWEDTRRTEAFF. As DNA, the CDR3 is TGTGCCTGGGAGGACACTCGCCGAACTGAAGCTTTCTTT.

The chain employs TRBV5-6 and TRBJ1-2, with unresolved D. Germline CDR1 SGHDT, CDR2 YYEEEE. The CDR3 runs 13 residues. Trimming shortened V by 3 bases and J by 7 bases, and 13 bases separated the two germline ends. CDR3 in amino acids: CASSSRVTGGYTF. The CDR3 coding sequence is TGTGCCAGCAGCTCCCGGGTCACGGGTGGCTACACCTTC.

The chain is built from TRBV29-1 and TRBJ1-2; 7 bases align to TRBD1. The CDR3 runs to 12 residues. V dropped 6 bases and J dropped 4; count of bases not matched to a gene: 5. Germline V gene sequence: CDR1 SQVTM, CDR2 ANQGSEA. The CDR3 here is CSVRQGRYGYTF. The CDR3, as DNA: TGCAGCGTCAGACAGGGACGCTATGGCTACACCTTC.

This clone has only a few counts. CDR3 loop: CASSLNGGRGSPLHF. The CDR3 bases are TGTGCCAGCAGTTTAAACGGGGGGAGAGGTTCACCCCTCCACTTT. V and J are TRBV28 and TRBJ1-6, with D possibly TRBD1 on 5 matching bases. Germline V CDR1 and CDR2: MDHEN, SYDVKM. V was cut by 2 bases and J by 9 bases, with 14 bases left in between. The CDR3 is 15 amino acids.

The V call is TRBV11-3, the J call TRBJ2-1; a weak D match, TRBD1 (5 bases). Trimming removed 4 bases at V and 1 base at J, with 11 bases between. The CDR3 loop spans 15 amino acids. The germline V gene has CDR1 SGHNT and CDR2 YENEEA. This chain's CDR3 is CASSSRAGSYNEQFF. The CDR3 coding sequence is TGTGCCAGCAGCTCAAGGGCAGGGTCCTACAATGAGCAGTTCTTC. The full variable domain, its missing parts supplied by reference TRBV11-3 and TRBJ2-1, is EAGVVQSPRYKIIEKKQPVAFWCNPISGHNTLYWYLQNLGQGPELLIRYENEEAVDDSQLPKDRFSAERLKGVDSTLKIQPAELGDSAVYLCASSSRAGSYNEQFFGPGTRLTVL.

The chain couples TRBV4-1 to TRBJ1-1; 10 bases match TRBD1. CDR1 and CDR2 from the germline V gene are MGHRA and YSYEKL. The CDR3 extends over 18 amino acids. The V gene end was trimmed by 4 bases and the J gene end by 0 bases; junction bases not matched to a gene: 11. The CDR3 DNA reads as TGCGCCAGCAGCCCCACGAGACAGGGGGCTCCCTTGAACACTGAAGCTTTCTTT. This gives the protein CASSPTRQGAPLNTEAFF.

CDR3 nucleotides: TGTGCCAGCACCTTATCTAAATTCGCGCAGTATTTT. Protein sequence: CASTLSKFAQYF. This chain connects TRBV12-3 or TRBV12-4 to TRBJ2-3; D is unresolved. Trimming removed 7 bases at V and 10 bases at J, with 15 bases between. This CDR3 is 12 amino acids long.

The V call is TRBV18, the J call TRBJ1-1; tentatively, D is TRBD1 (5 bases). Germline-derived CDR1 and CDR2 are KGHSH and LQKENI. This CDR3 has 13 residues. Trimming removed 5 bases at V and 11 bases at J, with 18 bases between. In DNA, the CDR3 is TGTGCCAGCTCAATGACTGTAACAGGTTGGGCTTTCTTT. This translates into CASSMTVTGWAFF.

Only one count was recorded for this clone. CDR3 residues: CASSPGRGLWELFF. CDR3 DNA: TGCGCCAGCAGCCCTGGTAGGGGACTCTGGGAGCTGTTTTTT. V is TRBV5-1 and J is TRBJ2-2, with a weak D call TRBD2 (6 bases). Germline-derived CDR1 and CDR2 are SGHRS and YFSETQ. This CDR3 has 14 amino acids. Deletions cut 4 bases from V and 9 bases from J, with 16 bases between.

This clone was recorded a few times. CDR3 loop: CSVEESTLWGYTF. The CDR3 nucleotides are TGCAGCGTTGAGGAGTCTACCTTGTGGGGCTACACCTTC. V and J are TRBV29-1 and TRBJ1-2, with no clear D. The ends were cut back, 3 bases at V and 8 bases at J, with 16 bases in the middle. The V gene's germline CDR1 is SQVTM and CDR2 ANQGSEA. This CDR3 has 13 residues.

To note about this clone: At the DNA level, this CDR3 is encoded by other sequences in the same sample as well. The genes are TRBV12-3 or TRBV12-4 and TRBJ2-7, with D possibly TRBD1 on 5 matching bases. Trimming cost V 2 bases and J 2 bases, with 7 bases left between them. The CDR3 is made up of 13 amino acids. CDR3 sequence: CASSLQGPYEQYF. The DNA for the CDR3 is TGTGCCAGCAGTTTACAGGGTCCCTACGAGCAGTACTTC.

This clone was seen just once. The V gene is TRBV30, the J gene TRBJ1-2; 7 nucleotides agree with TRBD1. CDR1 is GTSNPN, CDR2 SVGIG, per germline (reference sequence). The CDR3 has 13 amino acids. The CDR3 sequence: CGLQGQPSGGYTF. CDR3 in DNA: TGTGGCCTTCAGGGACAGCCCTCGGGTGGCTACACCTTC.

V and J are TRBV10-1 and TRBJ2-4; 7 nucleotides align to TRBD1. Germline V lookup: CDR1 WNHNN, CDR2 SYGVQD (reference sequence). V gave up 0 bases and J gave up 0 bases; unmatched junction bases: 5. The CDR3 extends over 17 amino acids. The chain's CDR3 is CASSESGRGLAKNIQYF. The CDR3 DNA reads TGCGCCAGCAGTGAGTCGGGAAGGGGGCTAGCCAAAAACATTCAGTACTTC.

This chain links TRBV7-9 with TRBJ2-3; 7 nucleotides align to TRBD1. Germline loops: CDR1 SEHNR, CDR2 FQNEAQ (reference sequence). The CDR3 has 13 residues. J gave up 11 bases and V 5 bases, and 10 bases lay outside the gene matches. The CDR3 spells CASSRALRQGQYF. The CDR3 DNA follows: TGTGCCAGCAGCAGAGCCTTAAGACAGGGGCAGTATTTT.

This clone was observed once. This sequence joins TRBV4-1 and TRBJ1-4, with 11 positions matching TRBD1. This CDR3 contains 17 residues. In germline, CDR1 is MGHRA, CDR2 YSYEKL. V lost 1 base, J lost 8 bases, and 9 bases stayed unmatched. The CDR3 nucleotides read TGCGCCAGCAGCCAAGTATACGGACAGGGGGCATACGAAAAACTGTTTTTT. Amino acid sequence: CASSQVYGQGAYEKLFF.

This clone was counted once. This chain joins TRBV2 and TRBJ2-3, with TRBD2 matching 7 bases. CDR3 length equals 14 residues. V shed 8 bases and J 3 bases; nucleotides not matched to a gene: 8. Germline CDR1 and CDR2: SNHLY and FYNNEI. In nucleotides, the CDR3 is TGTGCCAGCGCTGGGAGGGCCGGGACAGATACGCAGTATTTT. Translating gives CASAGRAGTDTQYF.

There are a few counts of this clone. The chain joins TRBV4-1 to TRBJ2-3; 7 bases agree with TRBD2. CDR1 is MGHRA, CDR2 YSYEKL, per germline. The V and J ends lost 1 base and 2 bases, in that order; junction bases with no gene match: 6. The CDR3 has 16 amino acids. The CDR3 here is CASSQVVGGPTDTQYF. Here the CDR3 DNA reads TGCGCCAGCAGCCAAGTAGTGGGAGGGCCCACAGATACGCAGTATTTT.